The sample holds a few counts of the clone carrying this TCR beta chain. Antigen unknown. This entry is derived from a study of T cell repertoires in cytomegalovirus infection. Looking at the study overall: As its CMV epitopes, the study selected recently identified HLA-C-restricted and well-studied HLA-B-restricted targets. Indicated by public TCR beta signatures were CMV infection and matching HLA type.

Study outcomes and limitations: There were HLA-C-restricted CMV-specific TCR beta clonotypes dominating the ex vivo response.

TCRdb fed the reads into MiXCR, producing one record per CDR3 protein. The table includes fewer than 650,000 distinct CDR3 sequences, around two fifths detected once. V was clipped by 5 bases and J by 3 bases; unmatched bases: 14. CDR1 is SGHTA, CDR2 FQGNSA, per germline. The CDR3 covers 18 residues. This sequence originates from a human donor in good health (CMV status not recorded). Some clones in this sample may be carry-over from other donors' samples. The chain is built from TRBV7-2 and TRBJ2-3; 10 bases line up with TRBD2. Material: cultured PBMCs, obtained from culture after CMV antigen stimulation. The CDR3: CASSPGTSAHIRTDTQYF. For the CDR3, the DNA is TGTGCCAGCAGCCCCGGGACTAGCGCCCACATTAGGACAGATACGCAGTATTTT.